This entry lists 21 T cell receptor beta chains sequenced from one sample in a study of T cells after yellow fever vaccination (dated by TCRdb to between 2017 and 2020). Library creation used 5' RACE. Instrument used: Illumina HiSeq 2500. The public reads were quality trimmed at Q25 with fastp and then assembled into clones with MiXCR by TCRdb, keeping productive beta chains. Entries that share a CDR3 protein sequence are merged under the most common genes and DNA. This sample gives 300,000 to 400,000 distinct CDR3 sequences in total; roughly 8.7% of them show up just once. About a sixth of the sample is held by the ten biggest clonotypes. The treatment or condition label for this specimen denotes: live attenuated yellow fever vaccine strain. Sequenced material: PBMCs, taken on the day of the first yellow fever vaccination. The origin of the receptors is a man between 18 and 29 years old who received the YFV17D yellow fever vaccine.

This clonotype has just a few counts. The genes are TRBV12-3 or TRBV12-4 and TRBJ2-5; D assignment may be TRBD1 or TRBD2 (5 bases each). This CDR3 is built from 14 residues. Trimming took off 3 bases at V and 4 bases at J, with 12 bases between the two ends. CDR3 DNA sequence: TGTGCCAGCAGTTTGGGGGTAATTCGAGAGACCCAGTACTTC. As protein: CASSLGVIRETQYF.

This clonotype was seen a few times. The chain has TRBV12-3 or TRBV12-4 and TRBJ2-7; TRBD2 agrees at 7 bases. This CDR3 region has 14 residues. V was pared by 3 bases and J by 2 bases, with 4 bases of the junction left unmatched. The CDR3 nucleotides are TGTGCCAGCAGTTTGGGGGGGTTACCCTACGAGCAGTACTTC. Encoded protein: CASSLGGLPYEQYF.

This clonotype was seen more than once but under ten times. V gene TRBV24-1 combines with J gene TRBJ2-2; 7 bases fit TRBD1. This CDR3 region has 16 residues. Germline CDR1 and CDR2: KGHDR and SFDVKD. V shed 10 bases and J 1 base; nucleotides not matched to a gene: 11. The CDR3 region is CATADRRLGNTGELFF. The CDR3 nucleotides read TGTGCCACAGCGGACAGGAGGTTAGGGAACACCGGGGAGCTGTTTTTT.

This clonotype was detected many times. The CDR3 sequence is CASSFRGQETQYF. In nucleotides, the CDR3 is TGTGCCAGCAGTTTTCGTGGCCAAGAGACCCAGTACTTC. The chain joins TRBV12-3 or TRBV12-4 to TRBJ2-5; D call uncertain. The CDR3 covers 13 residues. Trimming removed 3 bases at V and 1 base at J, with 6 bases between.

This clonotype was detected only a few times. The chain couples TRBV25-1 to TRBJ2-2; D possibly corresponds to TRBD2 (5 bases). The CDR3 is 15 residues long. Germline CDR1 MGHDK, CDR2 SYGVNS. Trimming removed 3 bases from V and 6 bases from J, with 14 bases in between. CDR3 in DNA: TGTGCCAGCAGTGATGGGAGTCTAGTGTCCGGGGAGCTGTTTTTT. It codes for CASSDGSLVSGELFF.

This clonotype was counted ten times or more. The chain joins TRBV6-1 to TRBJ2-5; 9 bases agree with TRBD1. J was trimmed by 5 bases and V by 5 bases; bases with no gene match: 9. Looked up from germline, CDR1 is MNHNS and CDR2 is SASEGT. This CDR3 contains 15 residues. CDR3: CASSRWTGERETQYF. In DNA form, the CDR3 reads TGTGCCAGCAGTCGATGGACAGGGGAAAGGGAGACCCAGTACTTC.

CDR3: CASSSEPADTQYF. The CDR3 region has the DNA TGTGCCAGCAGCTCCGAGCCGGCAGATACGCAGTATTTT. The rearrangement joins TRBV5-6 to TRBJ2-3; no reliable D call. The CDR3 runs to 13 residues. Trimming took 3 bases from V and 4 from J, leaving 9 bases between them. Germline CDR1 SGHDT, CDR2 YYEEEE.

This clonotype was recorded once. The chain is built from TRBV5-5 and TRBJ2-2; a possible D gene is TRBD1 (5 bases). CDR3 length: 15 amino acids. The V gene lost 6 bases and the J gene lost 2 bases, with 14 bases spanning the gap. The germline gives CDR1 SGHKS, CDR2 YYEKEE (reference sequence). CDR3 sequence (DNA): TGTGCCAGCACCGCCGGACATCTCAACACCGGGGAGCTGTTTTTT. It codes for CASTAGHLNTGELFF.

This clonotype came up a few times. One junction end does not reproduce the germline sequence, and a read error may be involved. This chain connects TRBV5-1 to TRBJ2-7; perhaps TRBD2 as D (6 bases). Germline V lookup: CDR1 SGHRS, CDR2 YFSETQ. The CDR3 has 14 residues. CDR3 DNA: TGCGCCAGCAGCTTGGACGGGAGCTCCGACGAGCAGTACTTC. It encodes CASSLDGSSDEQYF.

The V call is TRBV13, the J call TRBJ2-2; no definite D call. CDR1 and CDR2 from the germline V gene are PRHDT and FYEKMQ (reference sequence). V lost 4 bases and J lost 4, with 10 bases in between. This CDR3 is 14 amino acids long. The CDR3 DNA reads TGTGCCAGCAGCTCCGGGCTACTCACCGGGGAGCTGTTTTTT. Protein sequence: CASSSGLLTGELFF.

In its sample, this clonotype was seen a few times. The chain recombines TRBV7-9 with TRBJ1-5; TRBD1 might be the D (5 bases). In germline, CDR1 is SEHNR, CDR2 FQNEAQ (reference sequence). Between the trimmed V and J ends, which lost 1 base and 2 bases, there was a span of 9 bases. This CDR3 region has 15 residues. CDR3 in amino acids: CASSLVGARNQPQHF. The DNA of the CDR3 is TGTGCCAGCAGCTTAGTAGGGGCTCGCAATCAGCCCCAGCATTTT. Full variable domain (remainder filled in from reference TRBV7-9 and TRBJ1-5): DTGVSQNPRHKITKRGQNVTFRCDPISEHNRLYWYRQTLGQGPEFLTYFQNEAQLEKSRLLSDRFSAERPKGSFSTLEIQRTEQGDSAMYLCASSLVGARNQPQHFGDGTRLSIL.

The chain couples TRBV7-2 to TRBJ2-5; the match to TRBD2 covers 10 bases. This CDR3 region has 14 residues. Germline lookup yields CDR1 SGHTA and CDR2 FQGNSA. With 4 bases clipped from V and 7 bases from J, the junction kept 6 bases outside the gene matches. CDR3 DNA: TGTGCCAGCAGCTCTAGCGGGGGTGATGGGACCCAGTACTTC. Translation: CASSSSGGDGTQYF.

This clonotype has only a few counts. J is TRBJ2-1 and V is TRBV7-3; tentative D call: TRBD2 (5 bases). Germline lookup yields CDR1 SGHTA and CDR2 FQGTGA. Trimming removed 5 bases from V and 12 bases from J, with 17 bases in between. CDR3 length: 13 residues. The CDR3 sequence: CASSPHDRGGQFF. The CDR3 DNA reads TGTGCCAGCAGCCCCCACGACCGCGGAGGGCAGTTCTTC.

This chain uses TRBV9 with TRBJ2-1; tentatively, D is TRBD2 (5 bases). V gave up 3 bases and J gave up 5 bases, with 12 bases separating them. The CDR3 sequence is 14 residues long. Per the germline V gene, CDR1 is SGDLS and CDR2 is YYNGEE. CDR3 sequence reads: CASSEHGDDNEQFF. CDR3 DNA: TGTGCCAGCAGCGAACACGGGGATGACAATGAGCAGTTCTTC. The full variable domain, with the rest looked up from reference TRBV9 and TRBJ2-1, is DSGVTQTPKHLITATGQRVTLRCSPRSGDLSVYWYQQSLDQGLQFLIQYYNGEERAKGNILERFSAQQFPDLHSELNLSSLELGDSALYFCASSEHGDDNEQFFGPGTRLTVL.

This chain links TRBV7-9 with TRBJ1-2, with D unclear. The CDR3 is 15 amino acids. V lost 5 bases to trimming and J lost 3 bases, with 16 bases between them. Germline V lookup: CDR1 SEHNR, CDR2 FQNEAQ (reference sequence). In DNA, the CDR3 is TGTGCCAGCAGCCGCCCTCCCCGGCCGGACTATGGCTACACCTTC. Its translation: CASSRPPRPDYGYTF.

This clonotype has ten or more counts. This chain joins TRBV5-1 and TRBJ2-5, with TRBD1 as a possible D gene (5 bases). Germline assignment: CDR1 SGHRS and CDR2 YFSETQ. CDR3 size: 15 residues. V lost 7 bases and J lost 7, with 23 bases in between. The CDR3 loop reads CASSPRSGHLWTQYF. The DNA for the CDR3 is TGCGCCAGCTCCCCCCGCTCAGGACACCTTTGGACCCAGTACTTC.

This clonotype was detected only once. This chain connects TRBV2 to TRBJ2-1, with 14 positions matching TRBD2. Per the germline V gene, CDR1 is SNHLY and CDR2 is FYNNEI. The CDR3 loop spans 15 amino acids. V shed 5 bases and J 9 bases; nucleotides not matched to a gene: 6. The CDR3 here is CASSPTSGGAGEQFF. Written as DNA, the CDR3 is TGTGCCAGCAGTCCGACTAGCGGGGGGGCCGGTGAGCAGTTCTTC.

This clonotype was seen many times. The chain carries TRBV7-2 and TRBJ2-7; D may be TRBD2 (6 bases). CDR1 and CDR2 (germline): SGHTA, FQGNSA. Trimming took 6 bases from V and 4 from J, leaving 16 bases between them. CDR3 length equals 14 residues. DNA of the CDR3: TGTGCCAGCAGTCGGTCCGGGGGATGGTACGAGCAGTACTTC. It codes for CASSRSGGWYEQYF.

This clonotype turned up a few times. The V and J genes are TRBV30 and TRBJ2-7; tentatively, D is TRBD2 (5 bases). Germline V gene sequence: CDR1 GTSNPN, CDR2 SVGIG (reference sequence). This CDR3 spans 15 amino acids. The ends were cut back, 3 bases at V and 0 bases at J, with 15 bases in the middle. This chain's CDR3 is CAWRKATTSSYEQYF. Written as DNA, the CDR3 is TGTGCCTGGAGAAAGGCGACTACTAGCTCCTACGAGCAGTACTTC.

The rearrangement uses TRBV4-3 and TRBJ2-1, with TRBD2 matching over 9 bases. The CDR3 loop spans 16 amino acids. V shed 0 bases and J 5 bases; nucleotides not matched to a gene: 5. Germline CDR1 reads LGHNA; CDR2 reads YSLEER. As DNA, the CDR3 is TGCGCCAGCAGCCAAGATTCGGGACTAGCTGACAATGAGCAGTTCTTC. This gives the protein CASSQDSGLADNEQFF.

This clonotype has just a few counts. This chain links TRBV21-1 with TRBJ2-4; the table's D call TRBD1 went unverified against the DNA. TRBV21-1 is assigned pseudogene status. The CDR3 has 15 residues. CDR3 sequence: CASSKVPGSGDIQYF. The CDR3 region has the DNA TGTGCCAGCAGCAAAGTTCCAGGGTCTGGGGACATTCAGTACTTC.